These 21 T cell receptor beta chains came from one sample sequenced in a study of regulatory T cells in long-lasting Graves disease. In building TCR beta libraries, iRepertoire HTBI primers were used together with Arm-PCR of CDR3 regions. TCRdb reprocessed the multiplex PCR reads with MiXCR, giving one entry per CDR3 protein. In the table there are 370,000 or so distinct CDR3 sequences, around 15% of which are singletons. Time point of the sample: newly diagnosed GD, antithyroid drugs for less than 3 months. The TCR library was prepared using RNA isolated from PBMCs. The data were also submitted as part of a second study, on T cells in Graves' hyperthyroidism and ophthalmopathy.

Sample: peripheral blood mononuclear cells (PBMCs), taken at new diagnosis, from a patient treated with antithyroid drugs. These TCRs come from a woman between 18 and 30 years old with Graves disease.

This clonotype was counted between two and nine times. The V gene is TRBV6-1, the J gene TRBJ2-7; 7 bases align to TRBD1. This CDR3 contains 14 residues. V lost 1 base to trimming and J lost 3 bases; unmatched junction nucleotides: 3. Germline CDR1 and CDR2: MNHNS and SASEGT. This chain's CDR3 is CASSEGGQYYEQYF. CDR3 DNA: TGTGCCAGCAGTGAAGGGGGACAGTACTACGAGCAGTACTTC.

This clonotype was recorded a few times. V usage is TRBV27 and J usage is TRBJ1-4; D is unresolved. There are 13 residues in the CDR3. Germline V CDR1 and CDR2: MNHEY, SMNVEV (reference sequence). The ends were cut back, 4 bases at V and 12 bases at J, with 15 bases in the middle. CDR3 in amino acids: CASSSAGLLELFF. Here the CDR3 DNA reads TGTGCCAGCAGTTCGGCGGGGTTGTTGGAACTGTTTTTT. Variable domain in full (rest from reference TRBV27 and TRBJ1-4): EAQVTQNPRYLITVTGKKLTVTCSQNMNHEYMSWYRQDPGLGLRQIYYSMNVEVTDKGDVPEGYKVSRKEKRNFPLILESPSPNQTSLYFCASSSAGLLELFFGSGTQLSVL.

This clonotype appeared a few times. The conserved closing phenylalanine or tryptophan is absent in this CDR3, likely reflecting a read error. The J gene is TRBJ1-6, the V gene TRBV2; D is unresolved. This CDR3 is built from 15 residues. Trimming took 8 bases from V and 12 from J, leaving 23 bases between them. CDR1 is SNHLY, CDR2 FYNNEI, per germline. CDR3 DNA: TGTGCCAGCCGTCCGCGGGGTCTTGGTACGGAACCCCTCCACCTT. Protein product: CASRPRGLGTEPLHL.

This clonotype occurred many times. The CDR3 DNA follows: TGTGCCAGCAGTATGGCCAGGGACCACGAGCAGTACTTC. It specifies CASSMARDHEQYF. J is TRBJ2-7 and V is TRBV27; the D call may be TRBD1 or TRBD2 (5 bases each). V was shortened by 5 bases and J by 5 bases, with 13 bases between the two germline ends. This CDR3 region has 13 residues. Germline V gene sequence: CDR1 MNHEY, CDR2 SMNVEV (reference sequence).

This clonotype was detected many times. The chain employs TRBV5-1 and TRBJ2-2, with D possibly being TRBD2 (6 bases). The V and J ends lost 6 bases and 5 bases respectively, with 11 bases between them. CDR1 SGHRS and CDR2 YFSETQ come from the germline V gene. CDR3 size: 13 residues. The CDR3 is CASTTSSTGELFF. The CDR3 nucleotides are TGCGCCAGCACAACTAGCTCAACCGGGGAGCTGTTTTTT.

This clonotype was observed at least ten times. The CDR3 sequence: CASSLQHTDTQYF. The CDR3 bases are TGTGCCAGCAGTTTGCAGCACACAGATACGCAGTATTTT. This rearrangement joins TRBV12-3 or TRBV12-4 to TRBJ2-3; D is undetermined. The CDR3 runs to 13 residues. V lost 3 bases and J 2 bases, leaving 6 bases between the germline ends.

The sample holds a few counts of this clonotype. The J gene is TRBJ1-2, the V gene TRBV24-1, with 10 positions matching TRBD1. The CDR3 length is 14 residues. Germline CDR1 and CDR2: KGHDR and SFDVKD. V lost 2 bases and J lost 5; bases outside the gene matches: 1. The CDR3 loop is CATSDSDRGYGYTF. The CDR3 DNA is TGTGCCACCAGTGATTCGGACAGGGGGTATGGCTACACCTTC.

Ten or more counts support this clonotype. The V call is TRBV18, the J call TRBJ1-1, with 8 bases aligning to TRBD1. CDR1 and CDR2 from the germline V gene are KGHSH and LQKENI. There are 12 residues in the CDR3. The V gene end was trimmed by 10 bases and the J gene end by 11 bases; junction bases not matched to a gene: 12. In DNA form, the CDR3 reads TGTGCCACCGCACGCCAGGGGGCCTCGGCTTTCTTT. The encoded protein is CATARQGASAFF.

This clonotype was picked up many times. V usage is TRBV11-2 and J usage is TRBJ1-2, with D maybe TRBD1 (5 bases). The CDR3 has 16 amino acids. V gave up 6 bases and J gave up 4 bases, with 21 bases separating them. The germline gives CDR1 SGHAT, CDR2 FQNNGV. CDR3 DNA sequence: TGTGCCAGCAGATCGTCTGTGAGTAGGGACCTCTATGGCTACACCTTC. Residues: CASRSSVSRDLYGYTF.

This clonotype was seen many times. The chain uses TRBV5-1 and TRBJ2-7; either TRBD1 or TRBD2 may fit D (5 bases each). From germline, CDR1 is SGHRS and CDR2 YFSETQ. Trimming pared 4 bases from V and 5 bases from J, leaving 19 bases between. This CDR3 contains 15 residues. The CDR3 sequence: CASSPPGRRPDEQYF. In DNA, the CDR3 is TGCGCCAGCAGCCCTCCGGGACGGAGACCTGACGAGCAGTACTTC.

This clonotype was recorded many times. This sequence joins TRBV24-1 and TRBJ1-5, with TRBD1 identical over 8 bases. From germline, CDR1 is KGHDR and CDR2 SFDVKD. This CDR3 contains 15 residues. V gave up 3 bases and J gave up 7 bases; unmatched junction bases: 7. The CDR3 region has the DNA TGTGCCACCAGTGATCCAGGGGGCATTGGGCAGCCCCAGCATTTT. Translation: CATSDPGGIGQPQHF.

The chain employs TRBV6-1 and TRBJ2-2; D is perhaps TRBD1 (6 bases). V was shortened by 6 bases and J by 5 bases, with 16 bases between the two germline ends. The CDR3 sequence is 15 residues long. Germline V gene lookup returns CDR1 MNHNS and CDR2 SASEGT. In DNA, the CDR3 is TGTGCCAGCAGGGGACAAGGGGTTTTAACCGGGGAGCTGTTTTTT. It translates to CASRGQGVLTGELFF.

This clonotype was detected ten times or more. The chain combines TRBV5-1 with TRBJ1-1; 9 bases match TRBD1. Germline CDR1 SGHRS, CDR2 YFSETQ. J was trimmed by 4 bases and V by 4 bases; bases with no gene match: 5. This CDR3 has 14 amino acids. In DNA form, the CDR3 reads TGCGCCAGCAGCCACCGGGACAGGGCCACTGAAGCTTTCTTT. This gives the protein CASSHRDRATEAFF.

The rearrangement links TRBV7-9 to TRBJ2-2; TRBD2 is a possible D gene (5 bases). The V gene's germline CDR1 is SEHNR and CDR2 FQNEAQ (reference sequence). V was trimmed by 5 bases and J by 2 bases, leaving 12 bases between them. The CDR3 sequence is 15 residues long. This chain's CDR3 is CASSKNAGNTGELFF. CDR3 nucleotides: TGTGCCAGCAGCAAAAATGCGGGCAACACCGGGGAGCTGTTTTTT.

Only a few counts were recorded for this clonotype. The chain couples TRBV20-1 to TRBJ2-7; 8 nucleotides agree with TRBD2. This CDR3 region has 14 residues. The junction had 5 bases not matched to a gene; V was cut back by 1 base and J by 3 bases. Germline lookup yields CDR1 DFQATT and CDR2 SNEGSKA (reference sequence). CDR3 loop: CSARVGTRNYEQYF. Written as DNA, the CDR3 is TGCAGTGCTAGAGTGGGGACTAGAAACTACGAGCAGTACTTC.

This clonotype was seen at least ten times. CDR3 residues: CASNEWGMVSNEQFF. CDR3 nucleotide sequence: TGTGCCAGCAATGAGTGGGGAATGGTGAGCAATGAGCAGTTCTTC. The chain is built from TRBV28 and TRBJ2-1; D is unclear. From germline, CDR1 is MDHEN and CDR2 SYDVKM. The CDR3 is made up of 15 amino acids. V dropped 7 bases and J dropped 6 bases, with 19 bases sitting between them.

Note on this clonotype: Sequence at one end of the junction differs from germline and may be a read error. The chain has TRBV28 and TRBJ2-7; D remains ambiguous. The germline V gene encodes CDR1 MDHEN and CDR2 SYDVKM. CDR3 length: 13 amino acids. The CDR3 DNA follows: TGTGCCAGCGTCTCAGCCCCAGCCTACGAGCGGTACTTC. Its protein is CASVSAPAYERYF.

Remarks on this clonotype: This may be a read error: a much more frequent sequence differs by one nucleotide. The J gene is TRBJ2-2, the V gene TRBV12-3 or TRBV12-4; D is tentatively TRBD1 or TRBD2 (6 bases each). This CDR3 comprises 15 residues. V lost 3 bases and J lost 5, with 13 bases in between. CDR3 in DNA: TGTGCCAGCAGTTTTGTGGGGGGCGGGACCGGGGAGCTGTTTTTT. It translates to CASSFVGGGTGELFF.

This clonotype was picked up many times. The rearrangement uses TRBV20-1 and TRBJ2-3, with 10 bases matching TRBD2. J was trimmed by 3 bases and V by 3 bases; bases with no gene match: 15. The length of the CDR3 is 18 residues. Germline V CDR1 and CDR2: DFQATT, SNEGSKA (reference sequence). CDR3 protein: CSASNPSGSRSGTDTQYF. For the CDR3, the DNA is TGCAGTGCTAGTAACCCTAGCGGGAGTAGGAGTGGAACAGATACGCAGTATTTT.

This clonotype was found many times. V and J are TRBV2 and TRBJ1-1; TRBD1 agrees at 9 bases. Unmatched junction bases numbered 3, after V lost 6 bases and J lost 4 bases. There are 13 residues in the CDR3. Germline V gives CDR1 SNHLY, CDR2 FYNNEI. CDR3 coding DNA: TGTGCCAGCAGCGGGACAGGGTTCACTGAAGCTTTCTTT. Translated: CASSGTGFTEAFF.

This clonotype was detected a few times. The chain has TRBV20-1 and TRBJ1-2; a possible D gene is TRBD1 (5 bases). This CDR3 region has 13 residues. V was clipped by 3 bases and J by 7 bases, with 15 bases between them. Germline values: CDR1 DFQATT, CDR2 SNEGSKA (reference sequence). CDR3 sequence reads: CSASYQGGVGYTF. DNA of the CDR3: TGCAGTGCTAGTTACCAGGGAGGGGTTGGCTACACCTTC.